This entry lists 3 T cell receptor beta chains sequenced from one sample in a study of cytomegalovirus exposure and HLA in healthy donors. TCRdb keeps only in-frame clones here, not all; method: immunoSEQ multiplex PCR. The sample comprises approximately 81,000 clones, 85% to 95% of which are singletons, and approximately 0.69% rests with the top ten. The specimen was PBMCs. The receptors derive from a man aged 18 to 29 in good health and CMV-seronegative.

The rearrangement links TRBV5-4 to TRBJ1-1; no reliable D call. Trimming shortened V by 3 bases and J by 1 base, and 16 bases separated the two germline ends. Germline values: CDR1 SGHNT, CDR2 YYREEE (reference sequence). The CDR3 has 16 residues. The CDR3 nucleotides are TGTGCCAGCAGCTCGAGCCGTATATCAGGGAACACTGAAGCTTTCTTT. Amino acid sequence: CASSSSRISGNTEAFF.

This chain uses TRBV5-1 with TRBJ1-1; 7 bases are shared with TRBD1. CDR1 SGHRS and CDR2 YFSETQ come from the germline V gene. The J segment lost 6 bases and the V segment lost 4 bases, leaving 9 bases of the junction unmatched. CDR3 length equals 14 residues. The CDR3 protein is CASSLGGARPEAFF. In DNA form, the CDR3 reads TGCGCCAGCAGCCTAGGGGGCGCCCGGCCTGAAGCTTTCTTT.

The rearrangement links TRBV7-2 to TRBJ2-3; 14 bases map to TRBD2. This CDR3 is built from 17 residues. CDR1 is SGHTA, CDR2 FQGNSA, per germline. Trimming at V came to 3 bases and at J to 4 bases, leaving 6 bases not matched to a gene. The CDR3 nucleotides are TGTGCCAGCAGCTTGGCCGGGACTAGCGGGAGATCAGATACGCAGTATTTT. This encodes CASSLAGTSGRSDTQYF.